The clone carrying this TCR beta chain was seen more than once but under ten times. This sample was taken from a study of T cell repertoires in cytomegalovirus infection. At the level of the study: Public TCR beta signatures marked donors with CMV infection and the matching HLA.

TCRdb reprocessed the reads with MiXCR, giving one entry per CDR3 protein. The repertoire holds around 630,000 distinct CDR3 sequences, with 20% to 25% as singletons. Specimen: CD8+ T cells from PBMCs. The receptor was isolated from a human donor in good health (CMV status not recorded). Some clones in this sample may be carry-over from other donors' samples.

The CDR3, as DNA: TGTGCCAGCAGCCCAACGACAGGGGTGGCTCGCTACGAGCAGTACTTC. It codes for CASSPTTGVARYEQYF. The chain recombines TRBV7-9 with TRBJ2-7; 8 bases fit TRBD1. Trimming at V came to 5 bases and at J to 3 bases, leaving 12 bases not matched to a gene. The germline gives CDR1 SEHNR, CDR2 FQNEAQ (reference sequence). This CDR3 has 16 amino acids.